Below are 5 T cell receptor beta chains sequenced from a single sample in a study of blood T cells in healthy people across ages. Primers used in a second PCR of about 6 to 12 cycles were a sample-barcoded 5' primer and a J-beta primer mix. From the 5' RACE reads, TCRdb called clonotypes with MiXCR, one entry per CDR3 protein. The data show around 600,000 distinct CDR3 sequences, with 40% to 50% seen just once and 20% to 25% held by the top ten. Sequenced sample: blood. These receptors were obtained from a man aged 80 or over in good health.

On this clonotype: Possible read error: a much larger clone is one base away. The rearrangement uses TRBV7-9 and TRBJ2-7; D may match TRBD1 or TRBD2 (6 bases each). Trimming took 7 bases from V and 6 from J, leaving 16 bases between them. CDR3 length equals 13 residues. Germline CDR1 SEHNR, CDR2 FQNEAQ (reference sequence). The CDR3 DNA reads as TGTGCCAGCAACGGCCTGAAGGGGGGCGAGCAGTACTTC. Translated, it gives CASNGLKGGEQYF.

V is TRBV7-2 and J is TRBJ2-5; D is perhaps TRBD2 (5 bases). The J call could be wrong; TRBJ2-7 is a better fit for the DNA end. Germline V gene lookup returns CDR1 SGHTA and CDR2 FQGNSA. The CDR3 length is 15 residues. The CDR3: CASSQTSGSIHEQYF. DNA for the CDR3: TGTGCCAGCAGCCAGACGTCGGGGTCGATCCACGAGCAGTACTTC.

This sequence joins TRBV6-2 or TRBV6-3 and TRBJ2-1; 11 positions agree with TRBD1. Germline loops: CDR1 MNHEY, CDR2 SVGEGT. This CDR3 spans 14 amino acids. Trimming at V came to 5 bases and at J to 9 bases, leaving 6 bases not matched to a gene. CDR3 in DNA: TGTGCCAGCAGTCAGGACAGGGGGCGTAGTGAGCAGTTCTTC. Translated: CASSQDRGRSEQFF.

The chain has TRBV10-3 and TRBJ2-3, with TRBD2 matching 8 bases. Germline CDR1 reads ENHRY; CDR2 reads SYGVKD. Losses at the gene ends were 4 bases for V and 3 bases for J; bases not matched to a gene: 6. This CDR3 has 15 amino acids. Written as DNA, the CDR3 is TGTGCCATCAGTGTAGGTAGCGGGATGACAGATACGCAGTATTTT. As protein: CAISVGSGMTDTQYF.

This rearrangement joins TRBV5-1 to TRBJ1-2; no reliable D call. Trimming cost V 0 bases and J 0 bases, with 9 bases left between them. There are 15 residues in the CDR3. Germline V lookup: CDR1 SGHRS, CDR2 YFSETQ. The CDR3 region has the DNA TGCGCCAGCAGCTTGGGAACAGTGTCTAACTATGGCTACACCTTC. It specifies CASSLGTVSNYGYTF. The variable domain in full, with the rest retrieved from reference TRBV5-1 and TRBJ1-2, is KAGVTQTPRYLIKTRGQQVTLSCSPISGHRSVSWYQQTPGQGLQFLFEYFSETQRNKGNFPGRFSGRQFSNSRSEMNVSTLELGDSALYLCASSLGTVSNYGYTFGSGTRLTVV.